Following are 2 T cell receptor beta chains from one sample sequenced in a study of blood T cells in healthy people across ages. With a J-beta primer mix and a sample-barcoded 5' primer, a second PCR ran 7 to 11 cycles. Using its own MiXCR run on the 5' RACE reads, TCRdb lists one record per CDR3 protein. The table shows 1.5 million or so distinct CDR3 sequences, with roughly 43% occurring only once. Sequencing was performed on blood. These receptors all come from a woman aged 18-29 years in good health.

The chain carries TRBV20-1 and TRBJ2-7, with 8 positions matching TRBD1. Trimming at V came to 6 bases and at J to 10 bases, leaving 11 bases not matched to a gene. CDR1 is DFQATT and CDR2 is SNEGSKA in the germline V gene (reference sequence). CDR3 length equals 12 residues. DNA of the CDR3: TGCAGTGCACCTGGACAGGGAATAACCCAGTACTTC. As protein: CSAPGQGITQYF.

The chain carries TRBV11-2 and TRBJ1-2; 10 bases align to TRBD1. The CDR3 runs 16 residues. The junction had 10 bases not matched to a gene; V was cut back by 6 bases and J by 3 bases. Looked up from germline, CDR1 is SGHAT and CDR2 is FQNNGV. The CDR3 nucleotides are TGTGCCAGCAGATCCCTGGTCGGGACAGGGGACTATGGCTACACCTTC. It yields the protein CASRSLVGTGDYGYTF.